Given below is one T cell receptor (beta chain) in context. This clonotype was counted between two and nine times. Its antigen is still unknown. Nothing much larger sits one base from this clone, and base qualities are not available. Trimming costs V 6 bases and J 10 bases, and their ends lie 16 bases apart. From the cysteine up to the phenylalanine, the CDR3 has a length of 14 residues. The sequence is cut down to CDR3 DNA, 42 bases in frame from base 1. The time point label for this specimen denotes: 45 to 50 days after influenza vaccine administration. These data originate in a study of response to subunit inactivated influenza vaccine listed by TCRdb under 2018. In terms of the full investigation: The study used deep quantitative T cell receptor repertoire profiling to track responses to a trivalent subunit inactivated influenza vaccine.

Library prep was done by RT-PCR. Sequenced using an Illumina HiSeq 2500. TCRdb reprocessed the public reads (quality trimming at Q25 with fastp, clone calling with MiXCR) and kept in-frame beta chains. Each CDR3 protein gets just one entry, which takes the most common genes and DNA from the rows behind it. The sample yields roughly 570,000 distinct CDR3 sequences; 10% to 15% were counted once. Around 13% of the sample is taken by the ten largest. What the study reported, not specific to this receptor: The authors proposed that each seasonal influenza vaccination may bring in only a limited number of new T cells.

The TCR comes from a man aged 50 or older who received an inactivated influenza vaccine. Donor details come from another sample of the same person, matched by shared clones. The starting material was PBMCs from blood, obtained around seven weeks after vaccination. This chain is built from TRBV12-3 or TRBV12-4 and TRBJ1-6; no D gene call is confident. CDR3 loop: CASSLETTRSPLHF. In nucleotides, the sequence is TGTGCCAGCAGCCTTGAGACGACGCGGTCACCCCTCCACTTT.